The TCR beta chain under discussion was sequenced for a study of T-cell memory formation after mild COVID-19. The junction had 7 bases not matched to a gene; V was cut back by 6 bases and J by 10 bases. The CDR3 has 13 amino acids. One entry per CDR3 protein results from TCRdb running MiXCR on the 5' RACE reads. The data show around 340,000 distinct CDR3 sequences, around 13% seen once. The clonotype comes from a man between 18 and 35 years old who had mild COVID-19 (a few samples of this study predate the infection). Cell type and time point are not known. Sequencing input: PBMCs or a T cell subset sorted from them (not recorded which). The rearrangement uses TRBV12-3 or TRBV12-4 and TRBJ2-1; 9 nucleotides agree with TRBD1. DNA of the CDR3: TGTGCCAGCAGCCACGGACAGGGGAGGGAGCAGTTCTTC. This sequence encodes CASSHGQGREQFF.